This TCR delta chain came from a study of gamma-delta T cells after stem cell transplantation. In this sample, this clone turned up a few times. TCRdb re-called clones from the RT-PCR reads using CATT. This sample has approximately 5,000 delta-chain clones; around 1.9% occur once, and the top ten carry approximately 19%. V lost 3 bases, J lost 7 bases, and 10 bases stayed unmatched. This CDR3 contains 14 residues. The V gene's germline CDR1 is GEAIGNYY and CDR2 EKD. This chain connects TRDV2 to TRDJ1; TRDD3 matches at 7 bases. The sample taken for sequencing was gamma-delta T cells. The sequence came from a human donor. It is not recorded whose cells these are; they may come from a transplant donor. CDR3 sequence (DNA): TGTGCCTGTGACCCCTTACTGGGGACCTCTAAACTCATCTTT. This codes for CACDPLLGTSKLIF.